Presented here are 11 T cell receptor beta chains from one specimen sequenced in a study of tissue T cells after allogeneic stem cell transplantation. Sequencing used immunoSEQ multiplex PCR; TCRdb keeps in-frame clones, though not all of them. The sample consists of more than 45,000 clones, 65% to 85% of them appearing once. The specimen sequenced was sorted cells pooled from one or two spleens. Receptors were obtained from a pool of C57BL/6 mice in good health.

Worth noting for this clone: Gene names denote mouse genes. The read gets to within 1 residue of the CDR3 end, and the germline J gene fills in the rest. The V and J genes are TRBV16 and TRBJ2-3; 12 nucleotides match TRBD2. The CDR3 is 16 residues long. J lost 0 bases, V lost 5 bases, and 3 bases had no gene match. Germline values: CDR1 SGHSA, CDR2 FRNQAP. The DNA read from the CDR3 is TGTGCAAGCAGCCGGGACTGGGGGGCTAGTGCAGAAACGCTGTAT. Translated: CASSRDWGASAETLY. The CDR3 as a whole reads CASSRDWGASAETLYF. The full variable domain, with the rest looked up from reference TRBV16 and TRBJ2-3, is NAGVIQTPRHKVTGKGQEATLWCEPISGHSAVFWYRQTIVQGLEFLTYFRNQAPIDDSGMPKERFSAQMPNQSHSTLKIQSTQPQDSAVYLCASSRDWGASAETLYFGSGTRLTVL.

Details on this clone: Gene and germline names: mouse. The CDR3 is cut off 1 residue early in the read; its end comes from the germline J gene. The chain couples TRBV31 to TRBJ1-1, with D uncertain. Germline lookup yields CDR1 GKSSPN and CDR2 SITVG. The CDR3 has 14 residues. The V and J ends lost 5 bases and 1 base respectively, with 14 bases between them. The CDR3 protein is CAWAPRGGNTEVFF. CDR3 DNA, as far as it was read: TGTGCCTGGGCCCCCCGGGGAGGAAACACAGAAGTCTTC.

This clone came up a few times. The genes are named according to mouse. The CDR3 extends 1 residue past the end of the read, so its final part is completed from the germline J gene. The chain recombines TRBV4 with TRBJ2-7, with 9 bases lining up with TRBD2. The CDR3 length is 15 residues. The V segment lost 5 bases and the J segment 0 bases; nucleotides outside the gene matches: 5. Per germline, CDR1 LGHDT and CDR2 YNNKQL (reference sequence). The sequenced CDR3 bases are TGTGCCAGCAGCCATTGGACTGGGGTCTCCTATGAACAGTAC. It encodes CASSHWTGVSYEQY. The CDR3 reads in full as CASSHWTGVSYEQYF.

Regarding this clone: The gene names given are mouse names. The sequenced fragment ends 1 residue before the CDR3 boundary, so the rest is inferred from the germline J gene. Distinct nucleotide sequences in the sample also encode this CDR3. This sequence joins TRBV19 and TRBJ2-1; maybe TRBD1 (6 bases). The CDR3 covers 13 residues. The V and J ends lost 2 bases and 7 bases respectively, with 10 bases between them. Germline V gives CDR1 FNHDT, CDR2 SITEND (reference sequence). CDR3 region: CASSILGGAEQFF. Incomplete CDR3 DNA: TGTGCCAGCAGTATTCTAGGGGGAGCTGAGCAGTTC.

Comments on this clone: Gene names and germline match the mouse. The CDR3 end lies 1 residue beyond the end of the read and is filled in from the germline J gene. This sequence joins TRBV16 and TRBJ2-2; 7 bases agree with TRBD2. Germline CDR1 is SGHSA and CDR2 is FRNQAP. Trimming at V came to 6 bases and at J to 0 bases, leaving 1 base not matched to a gene. The CDR3 is made up of 14 amino acids. CDR3 DNA, as far as it was read: TGTGCAAGCAGGGGGGGGGCAAACACCGGGCAGCTCTAC. The encoded protein is CASRGGANTGQLY. The complete CDR3 protein is CASRGGANTGQLYF.

Comment on this clone: Gene labels here are mouse ones. Coverage ceases 1 residue before the CDR3 finishes, and the germline J gene fills in the end. This rearrangement joins TRBV23 to TRBJ2-7. This CDR3 contains 13 residues. Germline V gene data show CDR1 as KGHTA and CDR2 as FQNQQP. The CDR3 reads CSSSQSWQYEQYF. The CDR3 DNA, read in part, is TGCTCCAGCAGTCAATCGTGGCAGTATGAACAGTAC. Variable domain in full (rest from reference TRBV23 and TRBJ2-7): DAAVTQKPRYLIKMKGQEAEMKCIPEKGHTAVFWYQQKQSKELKFLIYFQNQQPLDQIDMVKERFSAVCPSSSLCSLGIRTCEAEDSALYLCSSSQSWQYEQYFGPGTRLTVL.

Comment on this clone: The gene names here belong to mouse. The read comes to an end 1 residue before the CDR3 does, leaving the germline J gene to fill in the end. The V call is TRBV13-1, the J call TRBJ2-1, with 9 bases lining up with TRBD2. The CDR3 has 14 amino acids. Germline V lookup: CDR1 NSHNY, CDR2 SYGAGN. V was clipped by 5 bases and J by 7 bases; unmatched bases: 7. The CDR3 bases that were read are TGTGCCAGCAGGCCACTGGGGGGAGGGGCTGAGCAGTTC. It yields the protein CASRPLGGGAEQF. The complete CDR3 protein is CASRPLGGGAEQFF.

Regarding this clone: The gene names given are mouse names. The read ends 1 residue shy of where the CDR3 ends; the end is completed using the germline J gene. The chain is built from TRBV2 and TRBJ2-4; either TRBD1 or TRBD2 may fit D (6 bases each). The CDR3 has 16 amino acids. CDR1 is LGHNA and CDR2 is YSYQKL in the germline V gene. Trimming cost V 0 bases and J 0 bases, with 10 bases left between them. This chain's CDR3 is CASSQDRGVSQNTLYF. Partial CDR3 DNA: TGTGCCAGCAGCCAAGATAGGGGGGTTAGTCAAAACACCTTGTAC. The variable domain in full, with the rest retrieved from reference TRBV2 and TRBJ2-4, is DPKIIQKPKYLVAVTGSEKILICEQYLGHNAMYWYRQSAKKPLEFMFSYSYQKLMDNQTASSRFQPQSSKKNHLDLQITALKPDDSATYFCASSQDRGVSQNTLYFGAGTRLSVL.

To note about this clone: Gene and germline names: mouse. The read halts 1 residue ahead of the CDR3 end, with the missing end drawn from the germline J gene. The rearrangement uses TRBV13-2 and TRBJ1-6; 7 bases line up with TRBD1. TRBJ1-6 is identified as an open reading frame with a role that is uncertain. The CDR3 extends over 15 amino acids. Germline V CDR1 and CDR2: NNHNN, SYGAGS (reference sequence). The J segment lost 5 bases and the V segment lost 2 bases, leaving 4 bases of the junction unmatched. CDR3 bases read: TGTGCCAGCGGTGACCAGGGGGGGAATAATTCGCCCCTCTAC. Residues: CASGDQGGNNSPLY. The CDR3 reads in full as CASGDQGGNNSPLYF.

Note on this clone: The gene names given are mouse names. The CDR3 extends 1 residue past the end of the read, so its final part is completed from the germline J gene. This chain links TRBV5 with TRBJ2-7, with D possibly matching TRBD2 (7 bases). The CDR3 contains 15 residues. V was cut by 0 bases and J by 4 bases, with 13 bases left in between. Germline V CDR1 and CDR2: LGHNA, YNLKQL (reference sequence). The CDR3 reads CASSQDLLGAYEQYF. Partial CDR3 DNA: TGTGCCAGCAGCCAAGATCTGCTGGGGGCGTATGAACAGTAC.

Concerning this clone itself: Gene names and germline refer to mouse. The CDR3 end is not reached by the read, which stops 1 residue before it; the germline J gene fills it in. The chain is built from TRBV30 and TRBJ2-7; 8 bases map to TRBD1. The length of the CDR3 is 9 residues. Germline V CDR1 and CDR2: SQVVS, ANEGSEA. The sequenced CDR3 bases are TGTAGCACAGGGGGTGAACAGTAC. Protein: CSTGGEQY. The entire CDR3 protein is CSTGGEQYF.